This T cell receptor beta chain is from a study of blood T cell repertoires in COVID-19. Study in general: PBMCs, B-cell-depleted T cells, or T cells were the source of the cDNA or gDNA that made up the material.

As processed by the authors: It was from reference gene primer amplification that nucleated cell counts were estimated. Sequencing used immunoSEQ multiplex PCR; TCRdb keeps in-frame clones, though not all of them. D and trimming were read from the DNA, whereas the V and J calls and clone size are those reported in that table. This sample has 200,000 to 250,000 clones; about 85% occur once, and the top ten carry roughly 1.9%. Germline V lookup: CDR1 KGHSH, CDR2 LQKENI. With 2 bases removed from V and 0 bases from J, the gap between germline ends came to 7 bases. The CDR3 runs 14 residues. This TCR derives from a man aged 30-40 years who had recovered from COVID-19. Sequencing was performed on peripheral blood. The chain has TRBV18 and TRBJ1-1, with D maybe TRBD1 (5 bases). Here the CDR3 DNA reads TGTGCCAGCTCACCAGGGGGGGTGAACACTGAAGCTTTCTTT. Protein product: CASSPGGVNTEAFF.